This TCR beta chain was recorded in a study of cytomegalovirus exposure and HLA in healthy donors. Study as a whole: In a later analysis, the 120 or so validation repertoires were reported to have used the same platform as the approximately 700 first-cohort repertoires. Whole-study results and caveats: CMV antigen specificity of a few CMV-associated chains was confirmed in vitro. Among TCR beta chains, those listed as cytomegalovirus-associated numbered over 150.

The sample holds one count of this clone. What it binds is unknown. Libraries were prepared by immunoSEQ multiplex PCR; TCRdb keeps only in-frame clonotypes and omits some of them. The top ten hold about 2.5% of the sample, which has approximately 180,000 clones, roughly nine tenths seen once. Germline V gene data show CDR1 as LNHDA and CDR2 as SQIVND (reference sequence). The CDR3 extends over 13 amino acids. V shed 4 bases and J shed 2 bases, with 9 bases lying between them. This TCR was recovered from a young man in good health and CMV-seropositive. V gene TRBV19 combines with J gene TRBJ2-7; unclear D gene. Sequencing input: PBMCs. DNA of the CDR3: TGTGCCAGTAGTAAAAACAGAGCCTACGAGCAGTACTTC. It is translated as CASSKNRAYEQYF.